This T cell receptor beta chain was retrieved from a study of molecular identifiers for immune sequencing clone quantification. Points from the study as a whole: Clones above 20 RNA copies held over 97% of effector molecules, under 1% in naive cells. Jurkat TCR RNA spiked in from one cell could reportedly be detected among 1.1 million or so naive cells.

TCRdb re-called the PCR reads with MiXCR, one entry per CDR3 protein. The sample carries several thousand distinct CDR3 sequences, 30% to 40% recorded once. Comments on this clonotype: Its antigen is currently unknown. One end of the junction fails to match germline, which may point to a read error.

The CDR3 consists of 15 residues. Germline assignment: CDR1 SGHTA and CDR2 FQGNSA. Sequencing used naive CD8+ T cells from blood, with Jurkat cell RNA spiked in. Documented subset: FACS-sorted CD8+CD4-CCR7+CD45RA+ naive T cells. The TCR comes from a human donor in good health. Some libraries in this study had Jurkat cell RNA spiked in. V is TRBV7-2 and J is TRBJ2-7; 7 positions agree with TRBD1. CDR3 amino acids: CANSLASTGWYEQYF. Written as DNA, the CDR3 is TGTGCCAACAGCTTAGCATCGACAGGGTGGTACGAGCAGTACTTC.